This entry lists 4 T cell receptor beta chains sequenced from one sample in a study of shared clonotypes between healthy human individuals. Measured with immunoSEQ multiplex PCR; TCRdb has only the in-frame clones, and not every one. The sample has over 2 million clones; 85% to 95% are singletons. The specimen sequenced was naive CD4+ T cells from PBMCs. Subset denoted: CD45RA+ positively selected. All receptors come from a man between 18 and 29 years old in good health. Some clones in this sample may be carry-over from other donors' samples.

The chain joins TRBV7-3 to TRBJ1-1; tentatively, D is TRBD1 (6 bases). Germline CDR1 and CDR2: SGHTA and FQGTGA. This CDR3 is built from 15 residues. Trimming took 5 bases from V and 4 from J, leaving 17 bases between them. CDR3 DNA sequence: TGTGCCAGCAGCGCCGGACAGCCGGGGGGCACTGAAGCTTTCTTT. This gives the protein CASSAGQPGGTEAFF.

The rearrangement uses TRBV19 and TRBJ2-7; D not resolved. Between the trimmed V and J ends, which lost 2 bases and 0 bases, there was a span of 11 bases. CDR3 length: 15 residues. Germline loops: CDR1 LNHDA, CDR2 SQIVND (reference sequence). CDR3 coding DNA: TGTGCCAGTAGTATACTGTCCGCAAGCTCCTACGAGCAGTACTTC. Protein sequence: CASSILSASSYEQYF. The whole variable domain, remainder taken from reference TRBV19 and TRBJ2-7, is DGGITQSPKYLFRKEGQNVTLSCEQNLNHDAMYWYRQDPGQGLRLIYYSQIVNDFQKGDIAEGYSVSREKKESFPLTVTSAQKNPTAFYLCASSILSASSYEQYFGPGTRLTVT.

The chain uses TRBV7-8 and TRBJ1-1; the D gene is possibly TRBD1 (6 bases). Germline CDR1 and CDR2: SGHVS and FQNEAQ. V was pared by 4 bases and J by 1 base, with 10 bases between. The CDR3 runs to 14 residues. In DNA form, the CDR3 reads TGTGCCAGCAGCTCGGGACACTCGAACACTGAAGCTTTCTTT. Protein: CASSSGHSNTEAFF.

The V and J genes are TRBV10-3 and TRBJ2-5; TRBD2 agrees at 7 bases. The CDR3 extends over 17 amino acids. The V gene end was trimmed by 0 bases and the J gene end by 2 bases; junction bases not matched to a gene: 9. Germline CDR1 ENHRY, CDR2 SYGVKD. The CDR3 DNA is TGTGCCATCAGTGAGTCGTCTAGCGGCCACATTCAAGAGACCCAGTACTTC. Encoded protein: CAISESSSGHIQETQYF.